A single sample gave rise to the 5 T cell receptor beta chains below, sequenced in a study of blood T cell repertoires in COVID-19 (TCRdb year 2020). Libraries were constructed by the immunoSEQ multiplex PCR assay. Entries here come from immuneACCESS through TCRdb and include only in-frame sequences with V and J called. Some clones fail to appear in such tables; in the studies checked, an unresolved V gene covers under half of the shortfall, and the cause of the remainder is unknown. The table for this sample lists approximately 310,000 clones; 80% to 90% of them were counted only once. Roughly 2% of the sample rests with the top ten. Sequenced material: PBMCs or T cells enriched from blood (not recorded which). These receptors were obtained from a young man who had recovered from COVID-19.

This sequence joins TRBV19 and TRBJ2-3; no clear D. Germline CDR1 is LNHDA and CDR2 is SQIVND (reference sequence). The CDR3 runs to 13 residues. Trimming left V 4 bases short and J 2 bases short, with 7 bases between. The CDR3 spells CASSTQDTDTQYF. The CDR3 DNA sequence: TGTGCCAGTAGTACCCAGGACACAGATACGCAGTATTTT.

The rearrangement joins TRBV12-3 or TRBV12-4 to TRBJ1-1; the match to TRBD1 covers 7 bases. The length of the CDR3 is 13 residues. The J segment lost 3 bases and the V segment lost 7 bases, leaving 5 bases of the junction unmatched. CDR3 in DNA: TGTGCCAGCACACGACAGGGCTACACTGAAGCTTTCTTT. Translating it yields CASTRQGYTEAFF.

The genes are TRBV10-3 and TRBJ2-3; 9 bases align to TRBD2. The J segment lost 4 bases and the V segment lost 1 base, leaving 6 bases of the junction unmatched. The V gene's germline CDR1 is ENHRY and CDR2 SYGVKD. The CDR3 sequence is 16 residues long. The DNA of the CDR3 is TGTGCCATCAGTGAGTTGTTAGCGGGGGCCGCAGATACGCAGTATTTT. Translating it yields CAISELLAGAADTQYF.

This CDR3 is CASSFGEDEQFF. The DNA for the CDR3 is TGTGCCAGCAGCTTCGGAGAGGATGAGCAGTTCTTC. The chain employs TRBV11-3 and TRBJ2-1; D gene ambiguous. CDR3 length: 12 amino acids. V lost 3 bases and J 8 bases, leaving 8 bases between the germline ends. From germline, CDR1 is SGHNT and CDR2 YENEEA.

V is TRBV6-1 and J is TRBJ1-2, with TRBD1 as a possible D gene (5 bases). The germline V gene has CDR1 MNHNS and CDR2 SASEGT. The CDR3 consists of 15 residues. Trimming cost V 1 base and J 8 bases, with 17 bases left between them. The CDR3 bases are TGTGCCAGCAGTGAAGTAAGGGGAGGGCCGGGGGGCTACACCTTC. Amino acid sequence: CASSEVRGGPGGYTF.